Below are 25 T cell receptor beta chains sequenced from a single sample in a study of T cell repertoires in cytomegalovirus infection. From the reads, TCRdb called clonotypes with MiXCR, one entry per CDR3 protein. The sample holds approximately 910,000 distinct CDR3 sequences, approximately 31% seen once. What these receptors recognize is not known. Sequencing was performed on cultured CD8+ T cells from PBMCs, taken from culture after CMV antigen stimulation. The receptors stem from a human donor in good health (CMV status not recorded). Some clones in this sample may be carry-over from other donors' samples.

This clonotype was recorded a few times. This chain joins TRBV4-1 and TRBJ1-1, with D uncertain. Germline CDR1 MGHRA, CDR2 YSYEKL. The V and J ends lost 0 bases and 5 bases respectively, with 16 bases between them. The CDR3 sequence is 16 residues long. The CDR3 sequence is CASSQEIGGMETEAFF. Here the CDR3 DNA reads TGCGCCAGCAGCCAAGAGATCGGAGGGATGGAAACTGAAGCTTTCTTT.

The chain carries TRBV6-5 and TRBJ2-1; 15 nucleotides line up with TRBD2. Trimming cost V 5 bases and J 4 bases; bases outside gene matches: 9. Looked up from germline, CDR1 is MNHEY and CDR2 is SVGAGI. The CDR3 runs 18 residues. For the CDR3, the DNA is TGTGCCAGCAGTCCTCGGACTAGCGGGGGGGCATTTTACAATGAGCAGTTCTTC. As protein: CASSPRTSGGAFYNEQFF.

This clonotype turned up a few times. CDR3 region: CASSQDFSFQFF. In DNA form, the CDR3 reads TGCGCCAGCAGCCAAGACTTCAGCTTCCAGTTCTTC. The V gene is TRBV4-1, the J gene TRBJ2-1; D ambiguous. The germline CDR1 and CDR2 sequences are MGHRA and YSYEKL. The CDR3 sequence is 12 residues long. The ends were cut back, 0 bases at V and 13 bases at J, with 10 bases in the middle.

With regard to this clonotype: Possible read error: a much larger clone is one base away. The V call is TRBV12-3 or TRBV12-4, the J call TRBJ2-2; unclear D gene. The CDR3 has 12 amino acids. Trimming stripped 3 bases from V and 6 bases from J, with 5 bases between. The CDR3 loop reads CASSFNAGELFF. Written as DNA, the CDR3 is TGTGCCAGCAGTTTCAACGCCGGGGAGCTGTTTTTT.

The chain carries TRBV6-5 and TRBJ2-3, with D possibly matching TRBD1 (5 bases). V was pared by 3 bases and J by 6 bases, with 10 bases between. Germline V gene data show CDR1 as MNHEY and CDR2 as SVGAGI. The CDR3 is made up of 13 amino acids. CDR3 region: CASSYGARDTQYF. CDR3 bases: TGTGCCAGCAGTTATGGGGCCAGGGATACGCAGTATTTT.

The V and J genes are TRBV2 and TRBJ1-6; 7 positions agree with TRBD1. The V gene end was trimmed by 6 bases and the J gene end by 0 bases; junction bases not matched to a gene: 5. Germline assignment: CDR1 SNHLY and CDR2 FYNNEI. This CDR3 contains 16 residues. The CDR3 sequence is CASSPGDSSYNSPLHF. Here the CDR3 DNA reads TGTGCCAGCAGCCCTGGGGACAGCTCCTATAATTCACCCCTCCACTTT. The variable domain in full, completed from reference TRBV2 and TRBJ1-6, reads EPEVTQTPSHQVTQMGQEVILRCVPISNHLYFYWYRQILGQKVEFLVSFYNNEISEKSEIFDDQFSVERPDGSNFTLKIRSTKLEDSAMYFCASSPGDSSYNSPLHFGNGTRLTVT.

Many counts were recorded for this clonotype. In DNA, the CDR3 is TGTGCCAGCAGGAATAAAGGGATCTCCTACAATGAGCAGTTCTTC. Translating it yields CASRNKGISYNEQFF. The chain has TRBV6-6 and TRBJ2-1; D unresolved. This CDR3 has 15 amino acids. The germline V gene encodes CDR1 MNHNY and CDR2 SVGAGI (reference sequence). With 6 bases removed from V and 0 bases from J, the gap between germline ends came to 12 bases.

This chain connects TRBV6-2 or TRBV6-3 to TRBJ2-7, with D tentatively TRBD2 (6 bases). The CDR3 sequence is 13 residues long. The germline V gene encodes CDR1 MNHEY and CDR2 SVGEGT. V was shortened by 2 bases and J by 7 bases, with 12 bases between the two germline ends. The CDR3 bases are TGTGCCAGCAGTTACGAGCGGGTATCTGAGCAGTACTTC. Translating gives CASSYERVSEQYF.

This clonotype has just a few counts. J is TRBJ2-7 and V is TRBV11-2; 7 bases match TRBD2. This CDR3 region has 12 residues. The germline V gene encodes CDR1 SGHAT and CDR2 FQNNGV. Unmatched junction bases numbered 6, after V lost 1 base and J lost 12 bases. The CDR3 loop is CASSLAAGVVYV. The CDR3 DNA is TGTGCCAGCAGCTTAGCTGCGGGGGTTGTGTACGTC.

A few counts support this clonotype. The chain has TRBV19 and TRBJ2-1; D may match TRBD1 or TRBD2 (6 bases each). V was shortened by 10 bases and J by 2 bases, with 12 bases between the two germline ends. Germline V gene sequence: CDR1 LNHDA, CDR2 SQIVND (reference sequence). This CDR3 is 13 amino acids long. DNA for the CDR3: TGTGCCACTCACGGGGGCCCCTACAATGAGCAGTTCTTC. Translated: CATHGGPYNEQFF.

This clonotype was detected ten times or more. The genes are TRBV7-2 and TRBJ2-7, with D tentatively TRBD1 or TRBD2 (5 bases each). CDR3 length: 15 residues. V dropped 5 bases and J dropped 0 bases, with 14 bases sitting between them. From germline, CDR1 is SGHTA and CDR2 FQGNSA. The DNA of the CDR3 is TGTGCCAGCAGCGACTACCCGGGACCCTCCTACGAGCAGTACTTC. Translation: CASSDYPGPSYEQYF.

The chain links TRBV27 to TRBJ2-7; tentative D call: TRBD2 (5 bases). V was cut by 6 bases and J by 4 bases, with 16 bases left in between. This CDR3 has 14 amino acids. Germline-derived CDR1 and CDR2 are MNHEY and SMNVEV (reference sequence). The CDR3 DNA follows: TGTGCCAGCAGCCACTTAGGGAGCGTGTACGAGCAGTACTTC. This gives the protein CASSHLGSVYEQYF.

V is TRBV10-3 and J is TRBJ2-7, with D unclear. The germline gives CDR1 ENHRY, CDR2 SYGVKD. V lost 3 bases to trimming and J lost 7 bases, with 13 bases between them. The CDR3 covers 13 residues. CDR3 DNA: TGTGCCATCAGTGATAAGACCGTCGGGGAGCAGTACGTC. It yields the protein CAISDKTVGEQYV.

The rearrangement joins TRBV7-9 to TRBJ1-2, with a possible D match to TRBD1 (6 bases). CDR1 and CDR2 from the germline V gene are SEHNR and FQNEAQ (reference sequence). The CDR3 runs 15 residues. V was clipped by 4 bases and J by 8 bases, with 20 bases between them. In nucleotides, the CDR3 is TGTGCCAGCAGCTCCCGGGACATAGGATTGTGGGGCTACACCTTC. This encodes CASSSRDIGLWGYTF.

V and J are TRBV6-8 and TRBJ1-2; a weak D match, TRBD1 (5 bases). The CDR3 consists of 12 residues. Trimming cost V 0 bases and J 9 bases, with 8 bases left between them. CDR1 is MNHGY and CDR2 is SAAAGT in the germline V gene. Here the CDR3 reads CASSYSGESYTF. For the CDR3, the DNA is TGTGCCAGCAGTTACTCGGGGGAGAGCTACACCTTC.

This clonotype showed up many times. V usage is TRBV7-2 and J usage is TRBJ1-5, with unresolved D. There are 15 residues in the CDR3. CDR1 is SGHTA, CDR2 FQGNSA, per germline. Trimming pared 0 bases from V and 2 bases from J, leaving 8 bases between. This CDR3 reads CASSLALSGNQPQHF. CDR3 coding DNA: TGTGCCAGCAGCTTAGCCCTATCGGGCAATCAGCCCCAGCATTTT.

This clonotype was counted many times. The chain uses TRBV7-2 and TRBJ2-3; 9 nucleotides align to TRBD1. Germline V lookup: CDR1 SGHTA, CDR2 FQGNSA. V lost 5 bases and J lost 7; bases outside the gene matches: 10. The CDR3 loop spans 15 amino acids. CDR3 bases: TGTGCCAGCAGCCCTCACAGGGGGCGCGACTATACGCAGTATTTT. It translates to CASSPHRGRDYTQYF.

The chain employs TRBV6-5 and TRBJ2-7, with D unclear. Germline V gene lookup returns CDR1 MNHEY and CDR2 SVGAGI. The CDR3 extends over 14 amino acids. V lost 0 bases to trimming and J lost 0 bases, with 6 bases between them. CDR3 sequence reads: CASSYSADSYEQYV. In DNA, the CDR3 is TGTGCCAGCAGTTACTCTGCCGACTCCTACGAGCAGTACGTC.

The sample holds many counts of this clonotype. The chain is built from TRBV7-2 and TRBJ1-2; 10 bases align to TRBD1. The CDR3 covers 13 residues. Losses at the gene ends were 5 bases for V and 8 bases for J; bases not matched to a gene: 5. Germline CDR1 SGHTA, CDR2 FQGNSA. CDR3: CASSPGTGVGYTF. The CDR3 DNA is TGTGCCAGCAGCCCCGGGACAGGGGTCGGCTACACCTTC.

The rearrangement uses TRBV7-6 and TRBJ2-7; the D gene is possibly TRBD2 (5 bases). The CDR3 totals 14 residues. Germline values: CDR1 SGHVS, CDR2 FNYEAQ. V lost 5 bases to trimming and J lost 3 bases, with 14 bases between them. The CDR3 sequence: CASSPRAENYEQYF. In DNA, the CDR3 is TGTGCCAGCAGCCCCCGAGCGGAGAACTACGAGCAGTACTTC.

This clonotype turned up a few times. CDR3 DNA: TGTGCCAGCAGCCCGGCGGGGGGGCCAAATGAGCAGTTCTTC. It translates to CASSPAGGPNEQFF. V gene TRBV6-1 combines with J gene TRBJ2-1; 9 nucleotides agree with TRBD2. Germline V lookup: CDR1 MNHNS, CDR2 SASEGT. V lost 6 bases to trimming and J lost 7 bases; unmatched junction nucleotides: 7. There are 14 residues in the CDR3.

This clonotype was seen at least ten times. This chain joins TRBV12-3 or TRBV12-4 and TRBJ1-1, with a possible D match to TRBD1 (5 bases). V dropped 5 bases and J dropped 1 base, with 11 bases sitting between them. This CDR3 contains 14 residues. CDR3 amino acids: CASSPDRTNTEAFF. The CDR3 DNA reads TGTGCCAGCAGTCCTGACAGAACGAACACTGAAGCTTTCTTT.

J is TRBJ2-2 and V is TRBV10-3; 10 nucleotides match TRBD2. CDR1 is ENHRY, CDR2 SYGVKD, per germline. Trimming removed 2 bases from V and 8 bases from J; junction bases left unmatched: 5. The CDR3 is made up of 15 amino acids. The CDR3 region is CAISEPSGGKGELFF. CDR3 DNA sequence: TGTGCCATCAGTGAGCCTAGCGGGGGAAAAGGGGAGCTGTTTTTT.

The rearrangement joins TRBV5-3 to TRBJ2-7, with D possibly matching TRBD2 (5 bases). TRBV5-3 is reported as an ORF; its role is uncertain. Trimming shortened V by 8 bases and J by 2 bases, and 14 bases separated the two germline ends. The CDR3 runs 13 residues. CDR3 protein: CASSLEDPYEQYF. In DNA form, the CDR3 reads TGTGCCAGCAGTTTGGAGGATCCCTACGAGCAGTACTTC.

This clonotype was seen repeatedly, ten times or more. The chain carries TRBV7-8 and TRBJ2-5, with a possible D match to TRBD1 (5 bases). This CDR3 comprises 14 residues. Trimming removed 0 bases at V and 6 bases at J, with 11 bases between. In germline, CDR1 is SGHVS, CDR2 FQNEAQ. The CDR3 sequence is CASSLARADKTQYF. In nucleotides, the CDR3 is TGTGCCAGCAGCTTAGCCAGGGCAGATAAGACCCAGTACTTC.